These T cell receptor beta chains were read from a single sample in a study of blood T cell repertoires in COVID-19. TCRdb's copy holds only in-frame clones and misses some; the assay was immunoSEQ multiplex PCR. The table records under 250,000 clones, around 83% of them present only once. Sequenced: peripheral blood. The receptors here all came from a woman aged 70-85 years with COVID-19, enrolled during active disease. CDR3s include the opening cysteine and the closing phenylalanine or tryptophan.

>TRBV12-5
CASGFGGYGYTF
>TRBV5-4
CASSFRETDNSPLHF
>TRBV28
CASSFHTDTQYF
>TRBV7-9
CASSLEATEAFF
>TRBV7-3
CASSLRTGEAFF
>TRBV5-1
CASSLAAWAGGANVLTF
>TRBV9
CASSGTSGSVTDTQYF
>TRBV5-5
CASSSGQNSYEQYF
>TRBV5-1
CASSPERQGPEAFF
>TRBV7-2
CASSLVRQGTQYF
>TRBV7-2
CASSLSGSTDTQYF
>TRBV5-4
CASSDVSGIRTDTQYF
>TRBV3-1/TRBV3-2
CASSLNTGELFF
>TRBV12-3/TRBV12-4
CASSSSPYEQYF
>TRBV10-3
CAIKGSGGQGDEQFF
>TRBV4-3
CASSKDTSNQPQHF
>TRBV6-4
CASSEQGEQPQHF
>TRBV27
CASSFRGDQPQHF
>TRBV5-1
CASSPASGGTTTNEKLFF
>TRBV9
CASSVSPSAGDNEQFF
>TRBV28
CASSLGQPNQPQHF
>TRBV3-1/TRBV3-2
CASSRQGGTYEQYF
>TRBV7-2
CASSLTASGKSYNEQFF
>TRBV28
CASTSAGLGNQPQHF
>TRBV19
CASRRTGGIYEQYF
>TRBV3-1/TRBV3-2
CASSQETDRAPGNTIYF
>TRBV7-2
CASSLVPSGSYEQYF
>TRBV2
CASSDKRPSYNEQFF
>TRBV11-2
CASSENAQNEQFF
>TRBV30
CAWLTGSVTEAFF